This entry lists 30 T cell receptor beta chains sequenced from one sample in a study of Ad26.COV2.S vaccination and SARS-CoV-2 variants. The treatment denotes: over 15 received Ad26.COV2.S at low or high dose, single or two shots; about 5 received placebo; per-sample allocation not given. Material that was analyzed had been drawn on day 63 after the first vaccine or placebo injection. The protocol was immunoSEQ multiplex PCR, while the TCRdb copy is restricted to in-frame clones and leaves out a portion. The table includes around 450,000 clones, 80% to 90% detected once. This material consisted of peripheral blood, taken in a trial of Ad26.COV2.S vaccine versus placebo. These receptors all stem from a person aged 18-65 years who received the Ad26.COV2.S COVID-19 vaccine or a placebo.

V is TRBV20-1 and J is TRBJ2-3; D perhaps matches TRBD1 (5 bases). The V gene's germline CDR1 is DFQATT and CDR2 SNEGSKA (reference sequence). This CDR3 region has 17 residues. The V end lost 3 bases, the J end lost 2 bases, and 21 bases lay between the germline ends. CDR3 protein: CSASSPKQAALTDTQYF. The CDR3 DNA is TGCAGTGCTAGTTCCCCGAAACAGGCGGCCCTCACAGATACGCAGTATTTT.

This clone was detected only once. The V gene is TRBV29-1, the J gene TRBJ2-5, with TRBD2 matching over 14 bases. Germline assignment: CDR1 SQVTM and CDR2 ANQGSEA. The CDR3 is 16 residues long. J was trimmed by 0 bases and V by 7 bases; bases with no gene match: 7. CDR3 region: CSGGLAGGTNQETQYF. The CDR3 DNA sequence: TGCAGCGGAGGACTAGCGGGAGGTACTAACCAAGAGACCCAGTACTTC.

The chain uses TRBV7-9 and TRBJ2-5; the match to TRBD1 covers 7 bases. V trimming: 6 bases; J trimming: 0 bases; junction bases outside the gene matches: 4. Germline V CDR1 and CDR2: SEHNR, FQNEAQ (reference sequence). The CDR3 totals 14 residues. The CDR3 protein is CASSNRGDQETQYF. CDR3 in DNA: TGTGCCAGCAGTAACAGGGGCGACCAAGAGACCCAGTACTTC. Supplemented by reference TRBV7-9 and TRBJ2-5, the full variable domain reads DTGVSQNPRHKITKRGQNVTFRCDPISEHNRLYWYRQTLGQGPEFLTYFQNEAQLEKSRLLSDRFSAERPKGSFSTLEIQRTEQGDSAMYLCASSNRGDQETQYFGPGTRLLVL.

The genes are TRBV5-5 and TRBJ2-1; 7 nucleotides line up with TRBD1. Looked up from germline, CDR1 is SGHKS and CDR2 is YYEKEE (reference sequence). J lost 0 bases, V lost 4 bases, and 7 bases had no gene match. The CDR3 totals 16 residues. The CDR3 coding sequence is TGTGCCAGCAGCCATAGACAGGGCCACTCCTACAATGAGCAGTTCTTC. It specifies CASSHRQGHSYNEQFF. The full variable domain, its missing parts supplied by reference TRBV5-5 and TRBJ2-1, is DAGVTQSPTHLIKTRGQQVTLRCSPISGHKSVSWYQQVLGQGPQFIFQYYEKEERGRGNFPDRFSARQFPNYSSELNVNALLLGDSALYLCASSHRQGHSYNEQFFGPGTRLTVL.

This chain joins TRBV6-2 or TRBV6-3 and TRBJ1-2; D is possibly TRBD1 (5 bases). This CDR3 region has 15 residues. Per the germline V gene, CDR1 is MNHEY and CDR2 is SVGEGT. V was trimmed by 6 bases and J by 8 bases, leaving 22 bases between them. CDR3 residues: CASRPRDAFLYGYTF. The CDR3 DNA reads TGTGCCAGCAGACCTCGGGACGCGTTTCTCTACGGCTACACCTTC.

This clone turned up a few times. The V call is TRBV6-5, the J call TRBJ1-6; unclear D gene. Per the germline V gene, CDR1 is MNHEY and CDR2 is SVGAGI. V was pared by 6 bases and J by 6 bases, with 6 bases between. The CDR3 is 12 residues long. CDR3 loop: CASRTVNSPLHF. CDR3 DNA: TGTGCCAGCAGGACGGTTAATTCACCCCTCCACTTT.

V is TRBV4-2 and J is TRBJ2-1, with 7 bases that match TRBD1. The CDR3 spans 14 residues. J lost 7 bases, V lost 2 bases, and 5 bases had no gene match. Germline V gene sequence: CDR1 LGHNA, CDR2 YNFKEQ. The CDR3 region is CASSQRDRANEQFF. The CDR3 DNA reads TGTGCCAGCAGCCAAAGAGACAGGGCGAATGAGCAGTTCTTC.

This rearrangement joins TRBV29-1 to TRBJ2-7, with unresolved D. CDR1 is SQVTM and CDR2 is ANQGSEA in the germline V gene. Between the trimmed V and J ends, which lost 6 bases and 8 bases, there was a span of 17 bases. The CDR3 contains 12 residues. CDR3 in amino acids: CSVRVPEKKQYF. CDR3 DNA: TGCAGCGTCCGCGTTCCAGAAAAGAAGCAGTACTTC.

The CDR3 is CASSRAGGDGTDTQYF. In DNA, the CDR3 is TGTGCCAGCAGCCGGGCGGGTGGCGACGGCACAGATACGCAGTATTTT. The V and J genes are TRBV5-6 and TRBJ2-3; tentative D call: TRBD2 (5 bases). The V end lost 4 bases, the J end lost 1 base, and 16 bases lay between the germline ends. This CDR3 is built from 16 residues. Germline lookup yields CDR1 SGHDT and CDR2 YYEEEE.

This sequence joins TRBV11-2 and TRBJ1-1; D call uncertain. CDR1 is SGHAT, CDR2 FQNNGV, per germline. V lost 2 bases, J lost 0 bases, and 4 bases lay in between. This CDR3 is built from 13 residues. The CDR3 spells CASSLFVNTEAFF. CDR3 nucleotide sequence: TGTGCCAGCAGCTTATTCGTGAACACTGAAGCTTTCTTT.

This clone was seen once. This sequence joins TRBV28 and TRBJ2-1; 9 bases agree with TRBD2. The CDR3 runs 16 residues. V lost 2 bases and J lost 7; bases outside the gene matches: 9. Germline V lookup: CDR1 MDHEN, CDR2 SYDVKM. The CDR3 DNA reads as TGTGCCAGCAGTTTAGGGTTAGCGGGAGTATCAAATGAGCAGTTCTTC. It encodes CASSLGLAGVSNEQFF. Drawing the rest from reference TRBV28 and TRBJ2-1, the complete variable domain is DVKVTQSSRYLVKRTGEKVFLECVQDMDHENMFWYRQDPGLGLRLIYFSYDVKMKEKGDIPEGYSVSREKKERFSLILESASTNQTSMYLCASSLGLAGVSNEQFFGPGTRLTVL.

The genes are TRBV10-3 and TRBJ2-5, with 10 nucleotides matching TRBD2. J was trimmed by 4 bases and V by 9 bases; bases with no gene match: 11. The CDR3 length is 15 residues. The V gene's germline CDR1 is ENHRY and CDR2 SYGVKD. CDR3 loop: CAIAQASGSPETQYF. The CDR3 coding sequence is TGTGCCATAGCTCAGGCTAGCGGGAGTCCAGAGACCCAGTACTTC.

The genes are TRBV2 and TRBJ1-5; TRBD1 is a possible D gene (5 bases). From germline, CDR1 is SNHLY and CDR2 FYNNEI. The length of the CDR3 is 17 residues. V shed 0 bases and J shed 2 bases, with 14 bases lying between them. Written as DNA, the CDR3 is TGTGCCAGCAGTGAAGCGCTTGGGCAGGGTGGCAATCAGCCCCAGCATTTT. Translating it yields CASSEALGQGGNQPQHF.

V is TRBV5-8 and J is TRBJ1-3, with D uncertain. The CDR3 length is 15 residues. V gave up 0 bases and J gave up 0 bases, with 7 bases separating them. Germline V gives CDR1 SGHTS, CDR2 YDEGEE. The CDR3 DNA sequence: TGTGCCAGCAGCTTGGAGGGAGCCTCTGGAAACACCATATATTTT. It yields the protein CASSLEGASGNTIYF.

The V gene is TRBV14, the J gene TRBJ2-5; unclear D gene. The germline CDR1 and CDR2 sequences are SGHDN and FVKESK. The CDR3 is 13 amino acids. V was trimmed by 7 bases and J by 3 bases, leaving 12 bases between them. The CDR3 loop reads CASKTWYEETQYF. The CDR3 coding sequence is TGTGCCAGCAAAACTTGGTACGAAGAGACCCAGTACTTC.

This clone showed up just once. The chain links TRBV7-9 to TRBJ1-4, with D possibly being TRBD1 (5 bases). Germline values: CDR1 SEHNR, CDR2 FQNEAQ (reference sequence). This CDR3 spans 15 amino acids. Deletions cut 1 base from V and 2 bases from J, with 8 bases between. CDR3 in amino acids: CASSLVGVTNEKLFF. The CDR3 bases are TGTGCCAGCAGCTTAGTGGGGGTTACTAATGAAAAACTGTTTTTT.

The chain joins TRBV5-5 to TRBJ1-2, with D possibly being TRBD1 (5 bases). The germline V gene encodes CDR1 SGHKS and CDR2 YYEKEE (reference sequence). The V and J ends lost 0 bases and 8 bases respectively, with 14 bases between them. The CDR3 sequence is 14 residues long. The CDR3 nucleotides read TGTGCCAGCAGCTTGGCTTGGCAGGGAGAGGGCTACACCTTC. It translates to CASSLAWQGEGYTF.

CDR3 nucleotides: TGTGCCAGCAGCCAAGGGCGGGACAGCCATAGCACAGATACGCAGTATTTT. Translation: CASSQGRDSHSTDTQYF. The chain is built from TRBV7-9 and TRBJ2-3; D possibly corresponds to TRBD1 (7 bases). V was trimmed by 5 bases and J by 0 bases, leaving 18 bases between them. The germline CDR1 and CDR2 sequences are SEHNR and FQNEAQ (reference sequence). The CDR3 loop spans 17 amino acids.

The V gene is TRBV3-1 (or the pseudogene TRBV3-2), the J gene TRBJ2-7; TRBD1 is a possible D gene (5 bases). CDR3 length equals 13 residues. From germline, CDR1 is LGHDT and CDR2 YNNKEL (reference sequence). The ends were cut back, 4 bases at V and 7 bases at J, with 14 bases in the middle. The CDR3 reads CASSLQDVGEQYF. The CDR3, as DNA: TGTGCCAGCAGCCTACAGGACGTGGGGGAGCAGTACTTC.

This chain links TRBV10-3 with TRBJ2-7, with TRBD2 matching over 10 bases. The CDR3 totals 20 residues. CDR1 and CDR2 from the germline V gene are ENHRY and SYGVKD. The junction had 20 bases not matched to a gene; V was cut back by 2 bases and J by 4 bases. The CDR3: CAISEDRGRAGGSRGYEQYF. Here the CDR3 DNA reads TGTGCCATCAGTGAGGACCGCGGGAGAGCGGGAGGGTCCAGAGGTTACGAGCAGTACTTC.

The CDR3 DNA follows: TGTGCCTGGAGTCTGGGACAGGGGGCCGCCTACGAGCAGTACTTC. Encoded protein: CAWSLGQGAAYEQYF. This chain connects TRBV30 to TRBJ2-7; 12 bases are shared with TRBD1. This CDR3 region has 15 residues. Trimming cost V 2 bases and J 2 bases; bases outside gene matches: 4. Per the germline V gene, CDR1 is GTSNPN and CDR2 is SVGIG (reference sequence).

The chain joins TRBV29-1 to TRBJ1-2, with 8 positions matching TRBD1. The CDR3 extends over 15 amino acids. The germline gives CDR1 SQVTM, CDR2 ANQGSEA. V lost 5 bases to trimming and J lost 4 bases; unmatched junction nucleotides: 12. The DNA for the CDR3 is TGCAGCGTTTGGATCAGGGGGCTGGGGGCCTATGGCTACACCTTC. The encoded protein is CSVWIRGLGAYGYTF.

A note on this clone: Germline is not matched at one junction end, which may reflect a read error. V gene TRBV27 combines with J gene TRBJ2-7; perhaps TRBD2 as D (7 bases). The CDR3 runs to 14 residues. Germline V CDR1 and CDR2: MNHEY, SMNVEV (reference sequence). The CDR3 coding sequence is TGTGCCAGCAGTGTATCGCGGGGGCCCTACGAGCAGTACTTC. It is translated as CASSVSRGPYEQYF.

V is TRBV5-8 and J is TRBJ2-3; no clear D gene. This CDR3 comprises 16 residues. The germline CDR1 and CDR2 sequences are SGHTS and YDEGEE. Trimming removed 4 bases from V and 0 bases from J, with 15 bases in between. CDR3 sequence: CASSPGRGISTDTQYF. In nucleotides, the CDR3 is TGTGCCAGCAGCCCTGGACGCGGAATTAGCACAGATACGCAGTATTTT.

The V and J genes are TRBV4-3 and TRBJ1-1, with a tentative D call TRBD1 (6 bases). This CDR3 is built from 15 residues. CDR1 is LGHNA, CDR2 YSLEER, per germline. The ends were cut back, 1 base at V and 7 bases at J, with 16 bases in the middle. The CDR3 DNA is TGCGCCAGCAGCCAAGGGGGGGCAGGAGATTTTGAAGCTTTCTTT. It encodes CASSQGGAGDFEAFF.

The chain couples TRBV9 to TRBJ2-7; no definite D call. With 3 bases removed from V and 5 bases from J, the gap between germline ends came to 9 bases. Germline V gene data show CDR1 as SGDLS and CDR2 as YYNGEE. This CDR3 region has 12 residues. This CDR3 reads CASSADGNEQYF. The CDR3 coding sequence is TGTGCCAGCAGCGCGGACGGAAACGAGCAGTACTTC.

The chain couples TRBV18 to TRBJ1-6, with D maybe TRBD1 (6 bases). The CDR3 has 17 amino acids. Germline assignment: CDR1 KGHSH and CDR2 LQKENI. The germline V and J ends were trimmed by 4 bases and 9 bases, with 22 bases remaining between them. CDR3 protein: CASSLLPRTEIASPLHF. DNA of the CDR3: TGTGCCAGCTCACTTCTCCCCAGGACAGAAATTGCTTCACCCCTCCACTTT.

This rearrangement joins TRBV19 to TRBJ2-1, with TRBD2 identical over 9 bases. CDR3 length equals 15 residues. V trimming: 7 bases; J trimming: 4 bases; junction bases outside the gene matches: 8. Germline V CDR1 and CDR2: LNHDA, SQIVND (reference sequence). CDR3 residues: CASTRGLAGYNEQFF. The CDR3 bases are TGTGCCAGTACAAGGGGGCTAGCGGGATACAATGAGCAGTTCTTC.

The chain joins TRBV7-8 to TRBJ2-7; perhaps TRBD2 as D (6 bases). Per the germline V gene, CDR1 is SGHVS and CDR2 is FQNEAQ. The CDR3 totals 15 residues. With 5 bases removed from V and 5 bases from J, the gap between germline ends came to 19 bases. This CDR3 is CASSPLGSPGHEQYF. The CDR3 nucleotides read TGTGCCAGCAGCCCTCTCGGGAGTCCAGGCCACGAGCAGTACTTC.

This clone was picked up a small number of times. The same CDR3 also results from other DNA sequences found in this sample. The chain joins TRBV6-5 to TRBJ1-2; unclear D gene. The CDR3 contains 13 residues. V gave up 0 bases and J gave up 4 bases, with 6 bases separating them. Germline assignment: CDR1 MNHEY and CDR2 SVGAGI. The CDR3 DNA reads TGTGCCAGCAGTTACTCAGGGTCCTATGGCTACACCTTC. It codes for CASSYSGSYGYTF.